This TCR beta chain is from a study of T-cell reconstitution after alpha-beta-depleted transplantation in children. This CDR3 contains 19 residues. V was clipped by 1 base and J by 2 bases, with 21 bases between them. CDR1 is LNHNV and CDR2 is YYDKDF in the germline V gene (reference sequence). Library preparation (for TCRbeta) was performed with unique molecular identifiers. One entry per CDR3 protein, called by TCRdb with MiXCR from the PCR reads. The sample records hundreds of thousands of distinct CDR3 sequences, about an eighth being singletons. The TCR comes from a girl aged 2-10 years with congenital amegakaryocytic thrombocytopenia, due to receive a stem cell transplant. The rearrangement uses TRBV15 and TRBJ2-4, with TRBD2 as a possible D gene (6 bases). The source material was PBMCs, sampled before TCRalphabeta/CD19-depleted stem cell transplant. The chain's CDR3 is CATSRGRAGSGGPKNIQYF. CDR3 in DNA: TGTGCCACCAGCAGAGGCCGTGCGGGAAGTGGGGGACCCAAAAACATTCAGTACTTC.